This record concerns one T cell receptor (beta chain) sequence. This entry belongs to a study of blood T cell repertoires in COVID-19. Methods used by the authors: It was from reference gene primer amplification that nucleated cell counts were estimated. Sequenced by immunoSEQ multiplex PCR; TCRdb stores in-frame clones only, minus some. V and J calls plus clone size are reproduced from that table; the DNA served to infer D and trimming. The sample includes under 300,000 clones, 86% of them seen just once. Germline trimming cut 5 bases from V and 4 bases from J; bases unmatched to any gene: 11. Germline V gene data show CDR1 as LGHNA and CDR2 as YSLEER. The length of the CDR3 is 16 residues.

The receptor was isolated from a woman aged 30 to 39 with active or convalescent COVID-19. Sequenced material: peripheral blood. The chain combines TRBV4-3 with TRBJ1-5, with 7 bases that match TRBD1. CDR3 nucleotide sequence: TGCGCCAGCAGCTTAAAAACCGGGACAGTTAATCAGCCCCAGCATTTT. This sequence encodes CASSLKTGTVNQPQHF.